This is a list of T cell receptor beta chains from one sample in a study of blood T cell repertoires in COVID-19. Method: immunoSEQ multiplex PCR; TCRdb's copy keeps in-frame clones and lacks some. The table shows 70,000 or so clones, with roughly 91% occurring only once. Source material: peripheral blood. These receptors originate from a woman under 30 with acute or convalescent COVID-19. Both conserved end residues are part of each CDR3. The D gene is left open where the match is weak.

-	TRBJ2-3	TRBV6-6	CASTDSYTQYF	TGTGCCAGCACCGACAGTTATACGCAGTATTTT
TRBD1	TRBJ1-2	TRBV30	CASPSPGQGDWGYTF	TGTGCCTCCCCATCTCCGGGACAGGGGGATTGGGGCTACACCTTC
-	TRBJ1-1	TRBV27	CASRRGSSSYTEAFF	TGTGCCAGCAGGCGAGGGTCCTCTTCATACACTGAAGCTTTCTTT
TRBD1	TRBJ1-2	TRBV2	CASRGDSSYGYTF	TGTGCCAGCAGGGGGGACAGCTCATATGGCTACACCTTC
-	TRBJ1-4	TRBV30	CAWKRRSNEKLFF	TGTGCCTGGAAACGGCGGTCTAATGAAAAACTGTTTTTT
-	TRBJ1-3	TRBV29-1	CSVLSGNTIYF	TGCAGCGTTCTCTCTGGAAACACCATATATTTT
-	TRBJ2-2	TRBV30	CAWSVLPGDTGELFF	TGTGCCTGGAGTGTACTCCCGGGGGACACCGGGGAGCTGTTTTTT
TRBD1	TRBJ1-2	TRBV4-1	CASSHTKGGTGEGYTF	TGCGCCAGCAGCCATACAAAAGGAGGGACAGGGGAGGGCTACACCTTC
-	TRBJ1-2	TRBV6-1	CASSEVRKNYGYTF	TGTGCCAGCAGTGAAGTCAGAAAAAACTATGGCTACACCTTC
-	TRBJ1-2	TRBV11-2	CASSLDGGLSYTF	TGTGCCAGCAGCCTCGACGGCGGTCTGAGCTACACCTTC
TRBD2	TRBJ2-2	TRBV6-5	CASSPGLAAAGELFF	TGTGCCAGCAGCCCGGGACTAGCGGCCGCCGGGGAGCTGTTTTTT
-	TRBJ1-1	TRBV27	CASSLTEGRTEAFF	TGTGCCAGCAGTTTGACGGAGGGGAGGACTGAAGCTTTCTTT
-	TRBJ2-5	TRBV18	CASSVQETQYF	TGTGCCAGCTCCGTCCAAGAGACCCAGTACTTC
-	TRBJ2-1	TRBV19	CASSVRTSGLNEQFF	TGTGCCAGTAGTGTGAGGACGTCCGGACTCAATGAGCAGTTCTTC
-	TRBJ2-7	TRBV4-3	CASSQDATGEGYEQYF	TGCGCCAGCAGCCAAGATGCTACAGGAGAAGGGTACGAGCAGTACTTC
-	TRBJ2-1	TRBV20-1	CSVSPYNEQFF	TGCAGTGTGTCTCCCTACAATGAGCAGTTCTTC
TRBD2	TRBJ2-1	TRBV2	CASSLGTSGSSSYNEQFF	TGTGCCAGCAGCCTTGGGACTAGCGGATCCAGCTCCTACAATGAGCAGTTCTTC
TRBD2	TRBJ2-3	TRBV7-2	CASSFQAGVVPDTQYF	TGTGCCAGCAGCTTTCAAGCGGGGGTGGTGCCAGATACGCAGTATTTT
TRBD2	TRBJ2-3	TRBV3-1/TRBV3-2	CASSQDLLAGGPTDTQYF	TGTGCCAGCAGCCAAGACCTTCTAGCGGGGGGCCCCACAGATACGCAGTATTTT